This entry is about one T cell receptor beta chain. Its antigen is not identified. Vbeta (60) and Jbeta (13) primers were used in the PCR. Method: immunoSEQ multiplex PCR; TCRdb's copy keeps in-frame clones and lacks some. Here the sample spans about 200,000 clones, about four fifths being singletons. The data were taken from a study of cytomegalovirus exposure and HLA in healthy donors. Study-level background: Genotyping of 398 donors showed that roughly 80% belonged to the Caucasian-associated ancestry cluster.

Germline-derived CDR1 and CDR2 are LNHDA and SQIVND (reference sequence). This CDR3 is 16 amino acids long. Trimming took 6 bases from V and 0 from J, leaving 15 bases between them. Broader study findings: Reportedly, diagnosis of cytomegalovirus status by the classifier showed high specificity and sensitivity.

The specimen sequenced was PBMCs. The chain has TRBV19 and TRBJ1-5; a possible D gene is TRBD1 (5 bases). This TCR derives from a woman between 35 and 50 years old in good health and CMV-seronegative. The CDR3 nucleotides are TGTGCCAGTAGCCCTAGGGGCCTCTATAGCAATCAGCCCCAGCATTTT. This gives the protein CASSPRGLYSNQPQHF.